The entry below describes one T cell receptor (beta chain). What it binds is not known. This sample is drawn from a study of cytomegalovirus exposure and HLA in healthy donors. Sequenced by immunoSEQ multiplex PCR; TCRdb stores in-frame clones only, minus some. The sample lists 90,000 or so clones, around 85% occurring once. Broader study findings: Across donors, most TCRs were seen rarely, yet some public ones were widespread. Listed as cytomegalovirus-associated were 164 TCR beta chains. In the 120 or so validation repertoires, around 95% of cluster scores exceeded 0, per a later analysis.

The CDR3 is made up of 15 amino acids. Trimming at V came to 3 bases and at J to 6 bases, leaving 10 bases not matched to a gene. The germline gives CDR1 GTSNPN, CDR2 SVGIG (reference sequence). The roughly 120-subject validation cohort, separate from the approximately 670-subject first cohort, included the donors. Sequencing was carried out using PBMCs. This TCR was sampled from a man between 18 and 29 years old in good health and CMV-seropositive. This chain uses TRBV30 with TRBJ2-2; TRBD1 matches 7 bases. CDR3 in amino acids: CAWRMVGGESGELFF. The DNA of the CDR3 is TGTGCCTGGAGAATGGTAGGGGGCGAATCCGGGGAGCTGTTTTTT.